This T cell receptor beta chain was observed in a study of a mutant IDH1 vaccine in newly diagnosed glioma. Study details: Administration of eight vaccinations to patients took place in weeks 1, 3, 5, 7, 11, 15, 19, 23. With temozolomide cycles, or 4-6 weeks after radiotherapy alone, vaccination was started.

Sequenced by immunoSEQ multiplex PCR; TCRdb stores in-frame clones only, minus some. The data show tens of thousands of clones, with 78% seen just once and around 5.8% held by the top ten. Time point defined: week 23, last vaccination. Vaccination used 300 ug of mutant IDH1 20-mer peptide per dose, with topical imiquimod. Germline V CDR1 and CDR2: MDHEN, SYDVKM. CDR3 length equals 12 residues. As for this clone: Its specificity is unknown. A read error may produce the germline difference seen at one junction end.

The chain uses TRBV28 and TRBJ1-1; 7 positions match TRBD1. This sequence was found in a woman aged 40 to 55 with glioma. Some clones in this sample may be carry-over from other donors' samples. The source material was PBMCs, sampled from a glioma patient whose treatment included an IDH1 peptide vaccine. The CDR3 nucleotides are TGTGCCAGCAGTACCAACAGGGGCCGTTGGAGATTT. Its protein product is CASSTNRGRWRF. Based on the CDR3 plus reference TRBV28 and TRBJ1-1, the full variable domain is DVKVTQSSRYLVKRTGEKVFLECVQDMDHENMFWYRQDPGLGLRLIYFSYDVKMKEKGDIPEGYSVSREKKERFSLILESASTNQTSMYLCASSTNRGRWRFGQGTRLTVV.